This section outlines one TCR beta chain sequence together with its context. Its antigen target is currently unknown. Base qualities are not provided; no much larger clone lies one nucleotide away. CDR1 and CDR2, per the germline V gene, are MGHRA and YSYEKL. V drops 1 base and J drops 1 base, leaving 11 bases in between. Taken from cysteine to phenylalanine, the CDR3 has 16 residues. Here the CDR3 DNA is all that survives: 48 bases in frame from base 1. TCRbeta CDR3 regions were amplified from genomic DNA by means of the immunoSEQ Assay, a bias-controlled multiplex PCR. The original methods were these. The number of nucleated cells in each sample was estimated by amplification of reference gene primers within the assay. To quantify the absolute abundance of each unique TCRbeta CDR3 rearrangement, sequence reads were collapsed and filtered. Productive Simpson clonality was computed per sample as the square root of Simpson's diversity index over productive rearrangements. TCRdb provides this immuneACCESS table in a form limited to in-frame rearrangements. Some clones are lacking; in checked studies, under half of them reflect an unresolved V gene, and why the rest are absent is not known. Clonal size and the V and J genes are those of that table, whereas D and trimming came from the DNA. This sample gives around 270,000 clones in total; about 88% of them show up just once. The ten largest clonotypes hold about 2% of the sample.

Each collaborating institution followed its own protocols to collect whole blood in K2EDTA tubes. Collaborator samples were shipped for TCRbeta analysis as frozen whole blood, isolated PBMCs, or DNA extracted from either sample type. The source of the sample is a study of blood T cell repertoires in COVID-19 (dated by TCRdb to between 2020 and 2021). Regarding the complete study: Collaborator samples came from the United States, Italy and Spain and covered acute and convalescent phases of COVID-19. The prospective study material was composed of cDNA or gDNA derived from T cells, B-cell-depleted T cells, or PBMCs. Deeply sampled blood TCRbeta repertoires from subjects exposed to, actively infected with, or recovered from COVID-19 were included in the dataset. A freely available public database, intended as a resource for researchers studying the immune response to SARS-CoV-2, is where the repertoires were released. The samples were drawn from the first 160 participants of the ongoing ImmuneRACE study and from 950 to 1,500 subjects provided by 6 global collaborators. Nearly every sample came with metadata listing a de-identified subject ID, COVID-19 status, age in years and sex. Where available, HLA class I and class II types were obtained from metadata supplied by the sample provider rather than from assay-based typing.

Findings and caveats that apply to the study as a whole: The quantity of clinical and demographic metadata differed by source and by participant and was supplied without curation.

Sample: peripheral blood. Recombination joined TRBV4-1 with TRBJ1-3; a confident D gene designation cannot be given. This TCR was recovered from a man aged 25 to 40 with active or convalescent COVID-19. The CDR3 in this case is CASSQGHPVSGNTIYF. The DNA sequence is TGCGCCAGCAGCCAAGGGCATCCCGTTTCTGGAAACACCATATATTTT.